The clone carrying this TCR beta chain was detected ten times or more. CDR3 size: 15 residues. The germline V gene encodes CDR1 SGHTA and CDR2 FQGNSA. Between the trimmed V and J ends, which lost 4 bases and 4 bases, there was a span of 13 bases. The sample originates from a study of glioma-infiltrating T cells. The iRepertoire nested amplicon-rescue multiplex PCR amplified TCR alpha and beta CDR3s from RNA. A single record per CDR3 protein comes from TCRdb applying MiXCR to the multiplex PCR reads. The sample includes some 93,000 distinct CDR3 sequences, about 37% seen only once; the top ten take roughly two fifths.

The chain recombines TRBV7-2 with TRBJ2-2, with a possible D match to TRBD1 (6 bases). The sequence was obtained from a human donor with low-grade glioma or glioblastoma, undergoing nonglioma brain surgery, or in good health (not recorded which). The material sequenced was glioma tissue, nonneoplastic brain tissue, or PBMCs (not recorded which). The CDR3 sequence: CASSYRGGITGELFF. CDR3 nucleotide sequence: TGTGCCAGCAGCTACCGAGGGGGAATCACCGGGGAGCTGTTTTTT.